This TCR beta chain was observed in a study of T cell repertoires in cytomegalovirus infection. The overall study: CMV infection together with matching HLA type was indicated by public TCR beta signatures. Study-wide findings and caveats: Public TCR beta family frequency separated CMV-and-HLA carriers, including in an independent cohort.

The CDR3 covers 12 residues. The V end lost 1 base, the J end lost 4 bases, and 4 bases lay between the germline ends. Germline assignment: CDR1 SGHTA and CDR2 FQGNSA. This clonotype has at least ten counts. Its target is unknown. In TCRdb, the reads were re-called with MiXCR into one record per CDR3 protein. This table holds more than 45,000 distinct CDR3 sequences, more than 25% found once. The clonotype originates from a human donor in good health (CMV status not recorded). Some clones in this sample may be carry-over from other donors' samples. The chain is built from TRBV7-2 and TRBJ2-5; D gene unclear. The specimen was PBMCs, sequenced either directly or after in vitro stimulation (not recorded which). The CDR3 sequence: CASSLVAETQYF. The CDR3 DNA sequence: TGTGCCAGCAGCTTAGTGGCAGAGACCCAGTACTTC.